The clone carrying this T cell receptor (beta chain) came up a few times. This entry comes from a study of cytomegalovirus exposure and HLA in healthy donors. The germline V gene has CDR1 WSHSY and CDR2 SAAADI. The germline V and J ends were trimmed by 3 bases and 5 bases, with 19 bases remaining between them. This CDR3 region has 16 residues. 13 Jbeta primers and 60 Vbeta primers were used for the PCR. Generated by immunoSEQ multiplex PCR, the TCRdb table keeps only in-frame clones and is missing some. This sample has approximately 180,000 clones, with around 80% found just once. This TCR was recovered from a woman aged 25 to 45 in good health and CMV-seropositive. V is TRBV10-2 and J is TRBJ1-1; unclear D gene. The sequenced sample was PBMCs. Here the CDR3 reads CASSERLATDHTEAFF. The CDR3 region has the DNA TGCGCCAGCAGTGAAAGGCTTGCCACAGATCATACTGAAGCTTTCTTT.